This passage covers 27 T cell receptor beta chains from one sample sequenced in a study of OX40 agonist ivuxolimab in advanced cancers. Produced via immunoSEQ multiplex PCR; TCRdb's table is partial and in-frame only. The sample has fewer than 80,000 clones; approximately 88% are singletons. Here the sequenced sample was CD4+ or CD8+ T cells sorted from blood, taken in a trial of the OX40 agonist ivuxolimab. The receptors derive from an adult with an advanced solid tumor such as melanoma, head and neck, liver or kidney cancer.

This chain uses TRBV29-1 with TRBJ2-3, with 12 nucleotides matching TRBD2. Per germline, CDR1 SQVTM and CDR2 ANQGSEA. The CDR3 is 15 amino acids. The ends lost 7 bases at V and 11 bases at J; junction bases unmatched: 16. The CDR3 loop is CSAPPSGGDPVWQYF. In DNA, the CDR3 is TGCAGCGCCCCCCCTAGCGGGGGGGACCCCGTTTGGCAGTATTTT.

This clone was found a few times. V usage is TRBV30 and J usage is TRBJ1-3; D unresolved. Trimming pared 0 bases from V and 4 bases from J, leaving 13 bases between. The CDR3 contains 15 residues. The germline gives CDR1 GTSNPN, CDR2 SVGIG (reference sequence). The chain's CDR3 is CAWSVDCLYGNTIYF. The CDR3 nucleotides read TGTGCCTGGAGTGTAGACTGTTTGTACGGAAACACCATATATTTT.

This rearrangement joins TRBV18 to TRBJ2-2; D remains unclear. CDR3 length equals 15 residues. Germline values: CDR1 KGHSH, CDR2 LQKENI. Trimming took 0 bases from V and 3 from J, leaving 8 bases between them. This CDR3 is CASSPPGPDTGELFF. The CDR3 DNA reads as TGTGCCAGCTCACCACCGGGTCCCGACACCGGGGAGCTGTTTTTT.

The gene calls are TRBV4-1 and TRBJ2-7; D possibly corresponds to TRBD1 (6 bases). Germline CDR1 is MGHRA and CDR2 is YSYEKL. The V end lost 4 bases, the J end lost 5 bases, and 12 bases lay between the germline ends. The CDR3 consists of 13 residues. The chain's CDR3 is CASSRWTDNEQYF. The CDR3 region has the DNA TGCGCCAGCAGCCGGTGGACAGACAACGAGCAGTACTTC.

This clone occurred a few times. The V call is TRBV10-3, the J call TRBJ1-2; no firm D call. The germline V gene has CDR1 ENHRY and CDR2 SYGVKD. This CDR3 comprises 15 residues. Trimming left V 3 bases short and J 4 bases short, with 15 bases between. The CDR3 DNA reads TGTGCCATCAGTGACTTTGGAGGGCGGGTCTATGGCTACACCTTC. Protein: CAISDFGGRVYGYTF.

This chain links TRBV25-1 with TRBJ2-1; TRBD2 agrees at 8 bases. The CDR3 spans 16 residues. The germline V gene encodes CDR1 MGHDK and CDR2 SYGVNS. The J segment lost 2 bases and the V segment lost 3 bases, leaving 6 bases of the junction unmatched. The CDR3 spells CASSEAGGLTYNEQFF. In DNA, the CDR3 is TGTGCCAGCAGTGAGGCGGGGGGCCTTACCTACAATGAGCAGTTCTTC.

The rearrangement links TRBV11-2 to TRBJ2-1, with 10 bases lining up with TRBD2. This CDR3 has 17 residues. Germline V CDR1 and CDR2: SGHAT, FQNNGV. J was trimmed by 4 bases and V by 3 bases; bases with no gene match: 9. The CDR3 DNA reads TGTGCCAGCAGCTTTATGCTAGCGGGGGCCTCATACAATGAGCAGTTCTTC. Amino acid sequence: CASSFMLAGASYNEQFF.

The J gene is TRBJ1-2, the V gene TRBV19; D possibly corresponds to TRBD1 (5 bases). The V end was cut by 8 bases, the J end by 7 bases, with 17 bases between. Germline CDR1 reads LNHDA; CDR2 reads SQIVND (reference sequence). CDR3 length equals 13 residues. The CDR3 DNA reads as TGTGCCAGTTCCCTCGGGACGGCCGGTGGCTACACCTTC. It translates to CASSLGTAGGYTF.

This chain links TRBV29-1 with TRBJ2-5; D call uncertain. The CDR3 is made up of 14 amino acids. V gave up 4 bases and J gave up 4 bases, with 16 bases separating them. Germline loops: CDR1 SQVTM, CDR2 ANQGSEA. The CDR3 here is CSVVGLLTLETQYF. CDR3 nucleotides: TGCAGCGTTGTTGGCCTTTTGACTCTAGAGACCCAGTACTTC.

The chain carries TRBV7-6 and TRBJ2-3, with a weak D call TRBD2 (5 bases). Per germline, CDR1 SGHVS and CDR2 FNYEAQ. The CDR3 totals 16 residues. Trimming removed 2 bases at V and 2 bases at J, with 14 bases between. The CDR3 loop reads CASSLRIGVTTDTQYF. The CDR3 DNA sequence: TGTGCCAGCAGCTTAAGGATCGGGGTCACCACAGATACGCAGTATTTT. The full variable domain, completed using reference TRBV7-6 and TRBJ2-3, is GAGVSQSPRYKVTKRGQDVALRCDPISGHVSLYWYRQALGQGPEFLTYFNYEAQQDKSGLPNDRFSAERPEGSISTLTIQRTEQRDSAMYRCASSLRIGVTTDTQYFGPGTRLTVL.

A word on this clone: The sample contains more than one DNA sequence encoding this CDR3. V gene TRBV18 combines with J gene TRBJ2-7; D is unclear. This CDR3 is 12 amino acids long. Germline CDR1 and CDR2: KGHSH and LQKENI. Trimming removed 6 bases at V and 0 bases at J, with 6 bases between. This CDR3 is CASSPSSYEQYF. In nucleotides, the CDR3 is TGTGCCAGCTCCCCCAGCTCCTACGAGCAGTACTTC.

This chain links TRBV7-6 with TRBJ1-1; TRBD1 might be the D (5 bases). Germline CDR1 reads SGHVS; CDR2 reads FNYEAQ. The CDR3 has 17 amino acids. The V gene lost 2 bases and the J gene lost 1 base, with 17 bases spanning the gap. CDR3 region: CASSLFGGVNPNTEAFF. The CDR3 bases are TGTGCCAGCAGCTTATTTGGGGGGGTTAACCCGAACACTGAAGCTTTCTTT. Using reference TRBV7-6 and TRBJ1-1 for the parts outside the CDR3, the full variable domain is GAGVSQSPRYKVTKRGQDVALRCDPISGHVSLYWYRQALGQGPEFLTYFNYEAQQDKSGLPNDRFSAERPEGSISTLTIQRTEQRDSAMYRCASSLFGGVNPNTEAFFGQGTRLTVV.

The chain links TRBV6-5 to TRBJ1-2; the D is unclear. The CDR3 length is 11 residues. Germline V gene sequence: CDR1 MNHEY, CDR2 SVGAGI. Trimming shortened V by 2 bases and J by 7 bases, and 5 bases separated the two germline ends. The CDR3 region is CASSYGGGYTF. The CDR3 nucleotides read TGTGCCAGCAGTTACGGTGGTGGCTACACCTTC.

CDR3 protein: CASNTPGPAYNSPLHF. CDR3 sequence (DNA): TGTGCCAGTAATACCCCGGGACCCGCCTATAATTCACCCCTCCACTTT. This chain joins TRBV19 and TRBJ1-6, with a tentative D call TRBD1 (5 bases). Trimming took 7 bases from V and 2 from J, leaving 15 bases between them. Per the germline V gene, CDR1 is LNHDA and CDR2 is SQIVND (reference sequence). The CDR3 covers 16 residues.

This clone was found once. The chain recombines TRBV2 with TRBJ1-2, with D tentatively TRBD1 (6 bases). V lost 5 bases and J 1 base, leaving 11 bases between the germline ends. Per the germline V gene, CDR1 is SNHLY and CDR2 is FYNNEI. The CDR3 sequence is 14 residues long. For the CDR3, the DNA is TGTGCCAGCAGTAGGGGGACCGTTAACTATGGCTACACCTTC. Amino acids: CASSRGTVNYGYTF.

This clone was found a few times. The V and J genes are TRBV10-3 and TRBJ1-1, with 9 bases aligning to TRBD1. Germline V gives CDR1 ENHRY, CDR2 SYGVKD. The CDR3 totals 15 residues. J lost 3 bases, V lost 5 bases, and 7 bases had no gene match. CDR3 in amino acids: CAISPRTGDHTEAFF. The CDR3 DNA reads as TGTGCCATCAGTCCCCGGACAGGGGACCACACTGAAGCTTTCTTT.

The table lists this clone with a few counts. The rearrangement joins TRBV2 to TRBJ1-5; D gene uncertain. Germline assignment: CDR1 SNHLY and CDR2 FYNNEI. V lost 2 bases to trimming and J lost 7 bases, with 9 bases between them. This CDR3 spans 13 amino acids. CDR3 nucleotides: TGTGCCAGCAGTGAACAAGAGGACCAGCCCCAGCATTTT. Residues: CASSEQEDQPQHF.

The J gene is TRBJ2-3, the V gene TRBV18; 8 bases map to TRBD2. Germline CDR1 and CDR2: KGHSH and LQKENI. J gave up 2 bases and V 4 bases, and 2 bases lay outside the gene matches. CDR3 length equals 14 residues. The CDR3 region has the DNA TGTGCCAGCTCACTAGCGGGGCCCACAGATACGCAGTATTTT. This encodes CASSLAGPTDTQYF.

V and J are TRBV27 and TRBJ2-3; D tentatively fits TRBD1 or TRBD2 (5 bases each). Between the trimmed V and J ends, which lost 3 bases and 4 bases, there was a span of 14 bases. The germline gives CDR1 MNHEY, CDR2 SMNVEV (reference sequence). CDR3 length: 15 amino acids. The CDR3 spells CASSFGTGGSDTQYF. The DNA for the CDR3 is TGTGCCAGCAGTTTCGGGACCGGAGGATCAGATACGCAGTATTTT.

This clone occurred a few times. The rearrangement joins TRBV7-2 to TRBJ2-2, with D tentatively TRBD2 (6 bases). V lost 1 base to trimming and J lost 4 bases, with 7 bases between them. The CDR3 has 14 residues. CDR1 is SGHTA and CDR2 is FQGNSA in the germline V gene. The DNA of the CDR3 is TGTGCCAGCAGCTTAGTAGCGGCCACCGGGGAGCTGTTTTTT. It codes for CASSLVAATGELFF.

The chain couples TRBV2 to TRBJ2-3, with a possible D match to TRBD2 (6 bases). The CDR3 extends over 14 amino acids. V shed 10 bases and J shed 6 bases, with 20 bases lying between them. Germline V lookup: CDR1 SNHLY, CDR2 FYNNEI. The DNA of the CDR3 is TGTGCCACTACCCGGGACTCTGGCTTGGATACGCAGTATTTT. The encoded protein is CATTRDSGLDTQYF.

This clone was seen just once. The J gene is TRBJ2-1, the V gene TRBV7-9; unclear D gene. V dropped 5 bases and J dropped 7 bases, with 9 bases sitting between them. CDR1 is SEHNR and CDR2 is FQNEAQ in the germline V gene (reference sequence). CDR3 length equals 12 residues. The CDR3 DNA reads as TGTGCCAGCAGCGCCCCAGGTAATGAGCAGTTCTTC. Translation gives CASSAPGNEQFF. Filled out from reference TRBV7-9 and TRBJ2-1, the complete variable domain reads DTGVSQNPRHKITKRGQNVTFRCDPISEHNRLYWYRQTLGQGPEFLTYFQNEAQLEKSRLLSDRFSAERPKGSFSTLEIQRTEQGDSAMYLCASSAPGNEQFFGPGTRLTVL.

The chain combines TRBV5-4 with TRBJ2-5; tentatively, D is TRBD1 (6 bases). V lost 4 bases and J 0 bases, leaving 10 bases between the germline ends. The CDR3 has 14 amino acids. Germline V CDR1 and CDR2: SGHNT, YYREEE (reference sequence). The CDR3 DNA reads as TGTGCCAGCAGCAAAGACAGGTACCAAGAGACCCAGTACTTC. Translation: CASSKDRYQETQYF.

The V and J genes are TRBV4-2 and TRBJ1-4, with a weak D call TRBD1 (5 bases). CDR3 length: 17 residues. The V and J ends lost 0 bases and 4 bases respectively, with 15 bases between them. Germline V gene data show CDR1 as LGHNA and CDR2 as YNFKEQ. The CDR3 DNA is TGTGCCAGCAGCCAAGATGGGGGGGGTTCCGGTAATGAAAAACTGTTTTTT. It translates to CASSQDGGGSGNEKLFF.

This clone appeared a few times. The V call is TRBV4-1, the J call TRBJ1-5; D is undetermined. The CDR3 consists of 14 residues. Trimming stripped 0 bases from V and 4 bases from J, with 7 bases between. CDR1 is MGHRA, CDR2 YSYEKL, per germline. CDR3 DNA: TGCGCCAGCAGCCAAGATAACAGAAATCAGCCCCAGCATTTT. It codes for CASSQDNRNQPQHF.

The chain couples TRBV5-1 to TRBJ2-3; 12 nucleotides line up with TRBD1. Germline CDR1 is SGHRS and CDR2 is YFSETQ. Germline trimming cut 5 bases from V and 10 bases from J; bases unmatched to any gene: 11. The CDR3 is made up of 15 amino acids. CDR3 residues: CASRAPGQGASAQYF. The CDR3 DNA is TGCGCCAGCAGGGCTCCGGGACAGGGGGCTTCTGCGCAGTATTTT. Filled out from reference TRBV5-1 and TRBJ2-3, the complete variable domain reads KAGVTQTPRYLIKTRGQQVTLSCSPISGHRSVSWYQQTPGQGLQFLFEYFSETQRNKGNFPGRFSGRQFSNSRSEMNVSTLELGDSALYLCASRAPGQGASAQYFGPGTRLTVL.

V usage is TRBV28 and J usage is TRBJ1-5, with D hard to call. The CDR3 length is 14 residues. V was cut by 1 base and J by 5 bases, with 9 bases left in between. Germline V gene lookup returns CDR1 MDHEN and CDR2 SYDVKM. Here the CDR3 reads CASSLFGQDQPQHF. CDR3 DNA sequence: TGTGCCAGCAGTTTATTTGGCCAGGATCAGCCCCAGCATTTT. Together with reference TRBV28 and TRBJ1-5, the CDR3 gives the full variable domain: DVKVTQSSRYLVKRTGEKVFLECVQDMDHENMFWYRQDPGLGLRLIYFSYDVKMKEKGDIPEGYSVSREKKERFSLILESASTNQTSMYLCASSLFGQDQPQHFGDGTRLSIL.